This entry describes one TCR beta chain. Antigen unknown. This record belongs to a study of human versus mouse CDR3 diversity and MHC coevolution. Looking at the study overall: The immunoSEQ assay reportedly detects one in 200,000 T cells.

Repertoires were generated with immunoSEQ multiplex PCR, while TCRdb's copy carries only in-frame clones and drops some. The sample records about 81,000 clones, around 93% being singletons. CDR1 and CDR2 from the germline V gene are MGHRA and YSYEKL. The CDR3 contains 15 residues. Deletions cut 0 bases from V and 5 bases from J, with 13 bases between. Study conclusions and caveats: Clonal inequality was lowest in most of the three human donors. iCHAO1 estimated the human TCR beta repertoire at 1.5 million to 2 million clonotypes. Human T cells underwent selection on about six different MHC II alleles.

The material sequenced was naive CD4+ T cells from blood. Indicated subset: CD45RO-negative CD62L-positive naive CD4 T cells. This receptor was identified in a person aged 25 to 69 in good health. The chain joins TRBV4-1 to TRBJ2-5, with TRBD1 as a possible D gene (6 bases). The CDR3 is CASSQEGAEVETQYF. The CDR3 bases are TGCGCCAGCAGCCAAGAGGGGGCCGAAGTGGAGACCCAGTACTTC.